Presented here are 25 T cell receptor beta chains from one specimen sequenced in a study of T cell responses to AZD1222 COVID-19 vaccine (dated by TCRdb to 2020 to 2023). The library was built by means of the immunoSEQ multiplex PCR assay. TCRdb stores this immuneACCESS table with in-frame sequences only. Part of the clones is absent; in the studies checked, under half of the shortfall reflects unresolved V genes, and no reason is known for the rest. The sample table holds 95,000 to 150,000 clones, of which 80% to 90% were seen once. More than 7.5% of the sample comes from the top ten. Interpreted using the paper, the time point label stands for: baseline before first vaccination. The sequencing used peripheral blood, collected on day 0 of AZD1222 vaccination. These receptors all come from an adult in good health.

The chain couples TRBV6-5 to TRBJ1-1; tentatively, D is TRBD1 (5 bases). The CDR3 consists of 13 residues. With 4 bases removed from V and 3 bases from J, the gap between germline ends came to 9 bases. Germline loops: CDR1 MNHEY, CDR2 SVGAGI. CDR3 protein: CASSSQGYTEAFF. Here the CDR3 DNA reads TGTGCCAGCAGTTCCCAGGGTTACACTGAAGCTTTCTTT.

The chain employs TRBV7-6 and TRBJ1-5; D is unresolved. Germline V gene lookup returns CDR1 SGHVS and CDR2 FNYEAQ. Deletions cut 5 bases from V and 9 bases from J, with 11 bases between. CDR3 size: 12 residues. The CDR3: CASSLLAGPQHF. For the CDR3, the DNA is TGTGCCAGCAGCCTCCTCGCGGGGCCCCAGCATTTT.

For the CDR3, the DNA is TGCGCCAGCAGCTTGGAATCTAGGCTCTACGAGCAGTACTTC. Protein product: CASSLESRLYEQYF. V gene TRBV5-1 combines with J gene TRBJ2-7, with no clear D. The CDR3 runs 14 residues. Between the trimmed V and J ends, which lost 0 bases and 3 bases, there was a span of 10 bases. Germline CDR1 SGHRS, CDR2 YFSETQ. The whole variable domain, remainder taken from reference TRBV5-1 and TRBJ2-7, is KAGVTQTPRYLIKTRGQQVTLSCSPISGHRSVSWYQQTPGQGLQFLFEYFSETQRNKGNFPGRFSGRQFSNSRSEMNVSTLELGDSALYLCASSLESRLYEQYFGPGTRLTVT.

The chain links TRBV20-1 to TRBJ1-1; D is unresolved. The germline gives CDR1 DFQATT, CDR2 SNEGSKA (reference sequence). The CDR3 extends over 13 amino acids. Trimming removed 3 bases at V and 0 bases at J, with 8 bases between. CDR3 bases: TGCAGTGCTAGTTTGGGAATGAACACTGAAGCTTTCTTT. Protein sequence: CSASLGMNTEAFF.

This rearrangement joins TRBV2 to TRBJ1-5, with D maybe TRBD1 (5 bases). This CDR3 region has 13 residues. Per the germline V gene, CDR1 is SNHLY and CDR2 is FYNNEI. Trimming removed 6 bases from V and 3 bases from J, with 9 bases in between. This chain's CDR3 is CASRRQINQPQHF. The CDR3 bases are TGTGCCAGCAGAAGACAGATCAATCAGCCCCAGCATTTT.

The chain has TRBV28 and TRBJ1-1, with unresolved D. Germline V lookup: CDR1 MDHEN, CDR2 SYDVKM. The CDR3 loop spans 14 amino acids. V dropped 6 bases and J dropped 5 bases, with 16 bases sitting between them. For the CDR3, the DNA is TGTGCCAGCAGCGTTGGACCGGGAAGGACTGAAGCTTTCTTT. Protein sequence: CASSVGPGRTEAFF.

The CDR3 DNA reads as TGTGCCAGCAGTCCCCACACCCGAGCCTCTGGGGCCAACGTCCTGACTTTC. Amino acids: CASSPHTRASGANVLTF. This chain links TRBV6-2 or TRBV6-3 with TRBJ2-6; D not resolved. Looked up from germline, CDR1 is MNHEY and CDR2 is SVGEGT. V was shortened by 5 bases and J by 0 bases, with 14 bases between the two germline ends. The CDR3 extends over 17 amino acids.

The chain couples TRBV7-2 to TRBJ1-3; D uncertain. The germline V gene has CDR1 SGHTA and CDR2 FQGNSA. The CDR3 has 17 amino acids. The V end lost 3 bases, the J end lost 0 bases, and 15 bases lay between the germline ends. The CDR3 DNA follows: TGTGCCAGCAGCTTGTTATCGGTGGTGAACTCTGGAAACACCATATATTTT. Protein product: CASSLLSVVNSGNTIYF.

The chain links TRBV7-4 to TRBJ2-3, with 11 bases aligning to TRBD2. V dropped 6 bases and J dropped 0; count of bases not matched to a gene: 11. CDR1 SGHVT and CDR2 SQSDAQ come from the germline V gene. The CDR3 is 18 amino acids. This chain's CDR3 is CASSFTSGGTSSTDTQYF. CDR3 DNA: TGTGCCAGCAGTTTTACTAGCGGGGGCACCTCTAGCACAGATACGCAGTATTTT.

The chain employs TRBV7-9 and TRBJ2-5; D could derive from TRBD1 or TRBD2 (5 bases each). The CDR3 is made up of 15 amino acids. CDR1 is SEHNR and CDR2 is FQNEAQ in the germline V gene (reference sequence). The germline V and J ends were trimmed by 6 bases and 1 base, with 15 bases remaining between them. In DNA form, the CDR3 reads TGTGCCAGCAGATACCCTGGGGGTAGCCAAGAGACCCAGTACTTC. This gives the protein CASRYPGGSQETQYF.

The CDR3 reads CASRGTVIATNEKLFF. CDR3 bases: TGTGCCAGCAGGGGAACCGTGATAGCAACTAATGAAAAACTGTTTTTT. This rearrangement joins TRBV28 to TRBJ1-4; no definite D call. Per the germline V gene, CDR1 is MDHEN and CDR2 is SYDVKM. The CDR3 has 16 residues. V shed 6 bases and J shed 0 bases, with 14 bases lying between them.

The CDR3 DNA reads TGTGCCAGCTCATTCGCCGAGGGAGAGAACTATGGCTACACCTTC. Its translation: CASSFAEGENYGYTF. This sequence joins TRBV18 and TRBJ1-2; D remains unclear. Looked up from germline, CDR1 is KGHSH and CDR2 is LQKENI. V was cut by 5 bases and J by 2 bases, with 15 bases left in between. CDR3 size: 15 residues. The whole variable domain, remainder taken from reference TRBV18 and TRBJ1-2, is NAGVMQNPRHLVRRRGQEARLRCSPMKGHSHVYWYRQLPEEGLKFMVYLQKENIIDESGMPKERFSAEFPKEGPSILRIQQVVRGDSAAYFCASSFAEGENYGYTFGSGTRLTVV.

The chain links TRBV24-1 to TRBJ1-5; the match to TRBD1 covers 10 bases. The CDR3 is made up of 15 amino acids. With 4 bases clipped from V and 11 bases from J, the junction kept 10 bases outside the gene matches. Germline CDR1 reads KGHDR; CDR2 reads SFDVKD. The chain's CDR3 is CATSEGTGAAVAQHF. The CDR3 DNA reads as TGTGCCACCAGTGAAGGGACAGGGGCCGCCGTAGCCCAGCATTTT.

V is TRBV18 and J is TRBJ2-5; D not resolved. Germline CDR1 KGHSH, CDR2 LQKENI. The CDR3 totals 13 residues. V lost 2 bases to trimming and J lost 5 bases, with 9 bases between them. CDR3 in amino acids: CASSPFETETQYF. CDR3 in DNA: TGTGCCAGCTCACCATTTGAGACGGAGACCCAGTACTTC. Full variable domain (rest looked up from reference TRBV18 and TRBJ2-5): NAGVMQNPRHLVRRRGQEARLRCSPMKGHSHVYWYRQLPEEGLKFMVYLQKENIIDESGMPKERFSAEFPKEGPSILRIQQVVRGDSAAYFCASSPFETETQYFGPGTRLLVL.

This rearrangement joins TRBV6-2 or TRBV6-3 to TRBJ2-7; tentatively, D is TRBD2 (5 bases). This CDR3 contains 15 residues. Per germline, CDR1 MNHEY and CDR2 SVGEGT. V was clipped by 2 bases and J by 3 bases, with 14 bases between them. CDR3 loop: CASSYLKPSYYEQYF. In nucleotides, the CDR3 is TGTGCCAGCAGTTACCTCAAGCCTAGCTACTACGAGCAGTACTTC.

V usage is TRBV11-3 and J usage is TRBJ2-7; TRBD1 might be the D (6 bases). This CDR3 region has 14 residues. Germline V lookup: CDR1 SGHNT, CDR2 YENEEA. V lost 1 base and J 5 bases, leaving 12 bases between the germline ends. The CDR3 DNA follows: TGTGCCAGCAGCTTAGTTGGGGACACCCACGAGCAGTACTTC. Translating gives CASSLVGDTHEQYF.

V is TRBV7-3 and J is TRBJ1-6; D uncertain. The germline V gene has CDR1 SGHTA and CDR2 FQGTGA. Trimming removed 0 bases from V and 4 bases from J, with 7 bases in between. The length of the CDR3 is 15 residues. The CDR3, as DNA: TGTGCCAGCAGCTTAACTCCTAGTTATAATTCACCCCTCCACTTT. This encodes CASSLTPSYNSPLHF.

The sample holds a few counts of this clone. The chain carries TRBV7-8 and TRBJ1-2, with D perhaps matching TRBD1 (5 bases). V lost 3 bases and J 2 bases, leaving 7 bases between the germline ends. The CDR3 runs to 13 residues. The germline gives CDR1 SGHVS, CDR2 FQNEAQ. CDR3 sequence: CASSLGGNYGYTF. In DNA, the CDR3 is TGTGCCAGCAGCTTGGGGGGGAACTATGGCTACACCTTC.

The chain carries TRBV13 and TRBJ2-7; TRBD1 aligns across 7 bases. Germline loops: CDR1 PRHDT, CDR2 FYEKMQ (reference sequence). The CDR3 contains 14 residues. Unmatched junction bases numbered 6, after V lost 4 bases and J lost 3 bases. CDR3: CASSSDRLVYEQYF. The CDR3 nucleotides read TGTGCCAGCAGCTCGGACAGGCTAGTCTACGAGCAGTACTTC.

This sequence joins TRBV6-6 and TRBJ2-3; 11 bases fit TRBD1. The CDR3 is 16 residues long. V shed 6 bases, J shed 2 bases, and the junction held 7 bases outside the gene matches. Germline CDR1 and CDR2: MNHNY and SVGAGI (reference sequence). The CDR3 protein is CASRAGTGGVTDTQYF. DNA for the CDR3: TGTGCCAGCAGGGCCGGGACAGGGGGTGTCACAGATACGCAGTATTTT.

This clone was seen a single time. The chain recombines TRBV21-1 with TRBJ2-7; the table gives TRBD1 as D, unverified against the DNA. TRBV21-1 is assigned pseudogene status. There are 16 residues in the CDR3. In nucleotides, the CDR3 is TGTGCCAGCAGCAAAGGGTCAGGGCTAGTAGGCTACGAGCAGTACTTC. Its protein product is CASSKGSGLVGYEQYF.

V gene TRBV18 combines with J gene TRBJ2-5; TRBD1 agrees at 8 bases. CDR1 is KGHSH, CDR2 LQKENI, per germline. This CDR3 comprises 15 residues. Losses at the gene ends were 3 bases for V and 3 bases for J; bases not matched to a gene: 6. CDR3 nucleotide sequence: TGTGCCAGCTCACCCTCGTCACAGGGGGAAGAGACCCAGTACTTC. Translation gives CASSPSSQGEETQYF.

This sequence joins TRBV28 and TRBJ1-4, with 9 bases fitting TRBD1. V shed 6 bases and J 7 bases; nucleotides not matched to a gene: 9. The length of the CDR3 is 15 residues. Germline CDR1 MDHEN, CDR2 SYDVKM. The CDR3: CASSPTGQGLEKLFF. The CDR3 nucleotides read TGTGCCAGCAGCCCGACGGGACAGGGACTTGAAAAACTGTTTTTT.

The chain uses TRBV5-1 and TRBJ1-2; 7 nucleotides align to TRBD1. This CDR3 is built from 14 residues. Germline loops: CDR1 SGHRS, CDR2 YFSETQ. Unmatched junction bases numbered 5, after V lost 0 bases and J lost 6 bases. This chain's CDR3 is CASSLDTGVNGYTF. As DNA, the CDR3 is TGCGCCAGCAGCTTGGATACAGGGGTTAATGGCTACACCTTC.

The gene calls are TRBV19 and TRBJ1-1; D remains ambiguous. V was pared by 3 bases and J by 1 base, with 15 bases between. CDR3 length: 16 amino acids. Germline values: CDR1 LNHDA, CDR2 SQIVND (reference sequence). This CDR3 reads CASSISLGLQNTEAFF. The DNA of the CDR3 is TGTGCCAGTAGTATTTCGTTGGGATTACAGAACACTGAAGCTTTCTTT.